This TCR beta chain came from a study of OX40 agonist ivuxolimab in advanced cancers. With regard to this clone: Its antigen is currently unknown.

Repertoires were generated with immunoSEQ multiplex PCR, while TCRdb's copy carries only in-frame clones and drops some. This table holds approximately 61,000 clones, approximately 78% found once. The trim removed 6 bases at V and 9 bases at J, leaving 11 bases unmatched. In germline, CDR1 is ENHRY, CDR2 SYGVKD. This CDR3 spans 13 amino acids. Study-wide points: Fewer expanded clones were found on average in CD4+ than in CD8+ T cells.

The specimen was CD4+ or CD8+ T cells sorted from blood, collected in a trial of the OX40 agonist ivuxolimab. The receptor was isolated from an adult with an advanced solid tumor such as melanoma, head and neck, liver or kidney cancer. The rearrangement joins TRBV10-3 to TRBJ2-7; 7 bases are shared with TRBD1. The CDR3 region has the DNA TGTGCCATCAGCCCCGACAGGGTCGGGTTGCAGTACTTC. Residues: CAISPDRVGLQYF.